The 27 T cell receptor beta chains below were found in one sample sequenced in a study of cytomegalovirus exposure and HLA in healthy donors. Use of 60 Vbeta and 13 Jbeta primers characterized the PCR. TCRdb's copy holds only in-frame clones and misses some; the assay was immunoSEQ multiplex PCR. The data contain almost 200,000 clones, roughly 78% of them singletons. Sequenced: PBMCs. The receptor set was obtained from a woman in her twenties or thirties in good health and CMV-seropositive.

The V and J genes are TRBV30 and TRBJ1-2; weak D call: TRBD1 (5 bases). The CDR3 length is 12 residues. Germline CDR1 GTSNPN, CDR2 SVGIG (reference sequence). V was pared by 1 base and J by 3 bases, with 6 bases between. CDR3 bases: TGTGCCTGGAGTGCGGGGGACTATGGCTACACCTTC. Translating gives CAWSAGDYGYTF.

This clone was observed once. The gene calls are TRBV30 and TRBJ1-1; tentative D call: TRBD1 (5 bases). CDR1 and CDR2 (germline): GTSNPN, SVGIG (reference sequence). The V end lost 0 bases, the J end lost 1 base, and 18 bases lay between the germline ends. The CDR3 contains 17 residues. In DNA form, the CDR3 reads TGTGCCTGGAGTGTACTTTTAGGGGACTGGGCGAACACTGAAGCTTTCTTT. It translates to CAWSVLLGDWANTEAFF.

V gene TRBV10-2 combines with J gene TRBJ2-7; 9 nucleotides agree with TRBD2. Germline values: CDR1 WSHSY, CDR2 SAAADI. Trimming at V came to 8 bases and at J to 0 bases, leaving 17 bases not matched to a gene. This CDR3 comprises 18 residues. The chain's CDR3 is CASEGWTSAGRDSYEQYF. The CDR3 nucleotides read TGCGCCAGCGAGGGATGGACTAGCGCGGGAAGAGACTCCTACGAGCAGTACTTC.

This chain links TRBV7-2 with TRBJ2-1, with 7 bases aligning to TRBD2. Germline V lookup: CDR1 SGHTA, CDR2 FQGNSA. There are 15 residues in the CDR3. J lost 8 bases, V lost 1 base, and 8 bases had no gene match. This CDR3 reads CASSLDAGAFYEQFF. Written as DNA, the CDR3 is TGTGCCAGCAGCTTAGATGCGGGAGCTTTCTATGAGCAGTTCTTC.

The chain has TRBV5-5 and TRBJ2-1; D is perhaps TRBD1 (6 bases). Per germline, CDR1 SGHKS and CDR2 YYEKEE (reference sequence). Trimming shortened V by 4 bases and J by 4 bases, and 15 bases separated the two germline ends. The CDR3 consists of 15 residues. The CDR3 nucleotides are TGTGCCAGCAGCCCTTTCGTGGGGGCTTACAATGAGCAGTTCTTC. Translated: CASSPFVGAYNEQFF.

The chain's CDR3 is CASSPNPGQVNYGYTF. Here the CDR3 DNA reads TGTGCCAGCAGTCCTAACCCGGGACAGGTGAACTATGGCTACACCTTC. This sequence joins TRBV28 and TRBJ1-2, with TRBD1 matching over 8 bases. The CDR3 is made up of 16 amino acids. Unmatched junction bases numbered 10, after V lost 5 bases and J lost 2 bases. Germline V CDR1 and CDR2: MDHEN, SYDVKM.

This chain connects TRBV4-2 to TRBJ2-7; 9 positions match TRBD2. With 4 bases clipped from V and 2 bases from J, the junction kept 9 bases outside the gene matches. The length of the CDR3 is 16 residues. Germline CDR1 is LGHNA and CDR2 is YNFKEQ. CDR3 sequence reads: CASSPRGAGGTYEQYF. CDR3 nucleotide sequence: TGTGCCAGCAGCCCCCGAGGAGCGGGGGGCACCTACGAGCAGTACTTC.

The chain employs TRBV5-1 and TRBJ1-2; 9 positions match TRBD1. Germline CDR1 reads SGHRS; CDR2 reads YFSETQ. This CDR3 has 18 amino acids. Germline trimming cut 0 bases from V and 3 bases from J; bases unmatched to any gene: 12. Here the CDR3 DNA reads TGCGCCAGCAGCTTGGCCCTAAGGACAGGGGTTGGTGACTATGGCTACACCTTC. Residues: CASSLALRTGVGDYGYTF.

The chain is built from TRBV7-2 and TRBJ2-5, with 7 bases aligning to TRBD1. J was trimmed by 3 bases and V by 4 bases; bases with no gene match: 2. Per germline, CDR1 SGHTA and CDR2 FQGNSA. CDR3 length: 13 residues. In DNA, the CDR3 is TGTGCCAGCAGCTCAGGACAGGAAGAGACCCAGTACTTC. It is translated as CASSSGQEETQYF.

This CDR3 is CASSFSGTGGYEQYF. DNA of the CDR3: TGCGCCAGCAGTTTCTCCGGGACAGGGGGCTACGAGCAGTACTTC. V gene TRBV5-1 combines with J gene TRBJ2-7, with 11 bases matching TRBD1. The CDR3 loop spans 15 amino acids. The junction had 7 bases not matched to a gene; V was cut back by 5 bases and J by 3 bases. Looked up from germline, CDR1 is SGHRS and CDR2 is YFSETQ.

Only a few counts were recorded for this clone. J is TRBJ1-2 and V is TRBV5-8; D unclear. V was clipped by 1 base and J by 4 bases, with 5 bases between them. CDR1 SGHTS and CDR2 YDEGEE come from the germline V gene. The CDR3 spans 12 residues. DNA of the CDR3: TGTGCCAGCAGCTTGTCATTCTATGGCTACACCTTC. Protein product: CASSLSFYGYTF.

This clone was observed once. The J gene is TRBJ1-1, the V gene TRBV11-3; possibly TRBD1 for D (5 bases). This CDR3 region has 14 residues. Trimming took 3 bases from V and 4 from J, leaving 12 bases between them. Germline V gene lookup returns CDR1 SGHNT and CDR2 YENEEA. The CDR3 loop reads CASSFGGGGTEAFF. The CDR3 DNA sequence: TGTGCCAGCAGCTTCGGGGGGGGTGGCACTGAAGCTTTCTTT.

The rearrangement uses TRBV4-2 and TRBJ2-3; 8 nucleotides line up with TRBD1. Germline CDR1 is LGHNA and CDR2 is YNFKEQ. CDR3 length equals 16 residues. Germline trimming cut 1 base from V and 1 base from J; bases unmatched to any gene: 4. CDR3 sequence reads: CASSQVQGAGTDTQYF. The CDR3, as DNA: TGTGCCAGCAGCCAAGTCCAGGGGGCAGGCACAGATACGCAGTATTTT.

The chain couples TRBV9 to TRBJ1-2, with TRBD1 identical over 9 bases. Per the germline V gene, CDR1 is SGDLS and CDR2 is YYNGEE. The CDR3 is 15 amino acids. V trimming: 0 bases; J trimming: 4 bases; junction bases outside the gene matches: 4. CDR3 sequence (DNA): TGTGCCAGCAGCGTAGCTGGGACAGGGACCTATGGCTACACCTTC. This translates into CASSVAGTGTYGYTF.

The J gene is TRBJ1-1, the V gene TRBV4-3; possibly TRBD1 for D (5 bases). V lost 0 bases and J lost 3, with 11 bases in between. The CDR3 sequence is 15 residues long. Germline-derived CDR1 and CDR2 are LGHNA and YSLEER. The CDR3 nucleotides read TGCGCCAGCAGCCAAGATCACAGGTCGCACACTGAAGCTTTCTTT. It yields the protein CASSQDHRSHTEAFF.

The rearrangement uses TRBV7-6 and TRBJ1-4; D is unclear. Trimming removed 6 bases at V and 5 bases at J, with 4 bases between. This CDR3 is 11 amino acids long. Germline V gene data show CDR1 as SGHVS and CDR2 as FNYEAQ. CDR3 DNA: TGTGCCAGCAGTCAGAATGAAAAACTGTTTTTT. Its protein product is CASSQNEKLFF.

The V call is TRBV5-1, the J call TRBJ2-5, with D possibly TRBD2 on 6 matching bases. This CDR3 has 13 amino acids. Germline V gene lookup returns CDR1 SGHRS and CDR2 YFSETQ. The V and J ends lost 2 bases and 3 bases respectively, with 8 bases between them. CDR3 sequence: CASSFSGEETQYF. The DNA for the CDR3 is TGCGCCAGCAGCTTTTCGGGAGAAGAGACCCAGTACTTC.

V and J are TRBV13 and TRBJ2-5; TRBD2 agrees at 16 bases. V shed 2 bases, J shed 5 bases, and the junction held 11 bases outside the gene matches. The CDR3 spans 19 residues. CDR1 PRHDT and CDR2 FYEKMQ come from the germline V gene (reference sequence). In DNA form, the CDR3 reads TGTGCCAGCAGCTTAAGATTGGGGACTAGCGGGAGGGCCGTGGAGACCCAGTACTTC. This encodes CASSLRLGTSGRAVETQYF.

The chain carries TRBV7-2 and TRBJ2-1, with TRBD2 matching 13 bases. Germline V CDR1 and CDR2: SGHTA, FQGNSA. V lost 3 bases, J lost 0 bases, and 8 bases stayed unmatched. There are 19 residues in the CDR3. The CDR3 sequence is CASSFVGLAGRYSYNEQFF. The CDR3 region has the DNA TGTGCCAGCAGCTTTGTGGGACTAGCGGGACGATACTCCTACAATGAGCAGTTCTTC.

The chain joins TRBV7-8 to TRBJ1-5; 7 positions match TRBD1. This CDR3 region has 15 residues. CDR1 SGHVS and CDR2 FQNEAQ come from the germline V gene. V was pared by 5 bases and J by 0 bases, with 4 bases of the junction left unmatched. The CDR3 region is CASSPGTDSNQPQHF. CDR3 DNA: TGTGCCAGCAGCCCCGGGACAGATAGCAATCAGCCCCAGCATTTT.

The chain recombines TRBV19 with TRBJ1-5; possible D gene TRBD1, 5 bases. CDR1 and CDR2 (germline): LNHDA, SQIVND (reference sequence). The V end lost 7 bases, the J end lost 3 bases, and 19 bases lay between the germline ends. The CDR3 has 16 amino acids. The DNA for the CDR3 is TGTGCCAGTACCGATGGCACACAGGATCACAATCAGCCCCAGCATTTT. It translates to CASTDGTQDHNQPQHF. The full variable domain, with the rest looked up from reference TRBV19 and TRBJ1-5, is DGGITQSPKYLFRKEGQNVTLSCEQNLNHDAMYWYRQDPGQGLRLIYYSQIVNDFQKGDIAEGYSVSREKKESFPLTVTSAQKNPTAFYLCASTDGTQDHNQPQHFGDGTRLSIL.

CDR3 DNA: TGTGCCAGCAGCTTCAGCGGGACCGGCACAGATACGCAGTATTTT. It is translated as CASSFSGTGTDTQYF. The V call is TRBV5-6, the J call TRBJ2-3, with TRBD2 matching 7 bases. Germline V gene data show CDR1 as SGHDT and CDR2 as YYEEEE. The CDR3 totals 15 residues. With V trimmed by 2 bases and J by 1 base, 4 bases remained unmatched.

The V and J genes are TRBV10-3 and TRBJ1-1; 10 nucleotides match TRBD1. This CDR3 comprises 14 residues. With V trimmed by 6 bases and J by 4 bases, 5 bases remained unmatched. From germline, CDR1 is ENHRY and CDR2 SYGVKD. The DNA for the CDR3 is TGTGCCATCAGGGGACAGGGGCAGACCACTGAAGCTTTCTTT. The encoded protein is CAIRGQGQTTEAFF.

The chain joins TRBV6-5 to TRBJ1-1; a weak D match, TRBD1 (6 bases). The CDR3 runs to 12 residues. Trimming left V 6 bases short and J 4 bases short, with 9 bases between. Germline CDR1 MNHEY, CDR2 SVGAGI. The CDR3 sequence: CASRLDSTEAFF. The CDR3, as DNA: TGTGCCAGCAGGTTGGACAGCACTGAAGCTTTCTTT.

V is TRBV7-6 and J is TRBJ1-1; D perhaps matches TRBD1 (6 bases). Trimming shortened V by 5 bases and J by 1 base, and 8 bases separated the two germline ends. The CDR3 is 13 residues long. Germline V gene lookup returns CDR1 SGHVS and CDR2 FNYEAQ. CDR3 in amino acids: CASSPTGNTEAFF. In DNA form, the CDR3 reads TGTGCCAGCAGCCCGACAGGGAACACTGAAGCTTTCTTT.

This clone occurred once. The V call is TRBV18, the J call TRBJ2-6; 10 positions agree with TRBD1. V was pared by 3 bases and J by 1 base, with 3 bases of the junction left unmatched. The V gene's germline CDR1 is KGHSH and CDR2 LQKENI. The CDR3 extends over 17 amino acids. CDR3 DNA sequence: TGTGCCAGCTCACCCGGGACAGGGGCTTCTGGGGCCAACGTCCTGACTTTC. This gives the protein CASSPGTGASGANVLTF.

The CDR3 DNA reads as TGTGCCAGCAGGCTACGTGATACGCAGTATTTT. Encoded protein: CASRLRDTQYF. This chain joins TRBV7-9 and TRBJ2-3; the D is unclear. Germline assignment: CDR1 SEHNR and CDR2 FQNEAQ (reference sequence). This CDR3 has 11 residues. Trimming shortened V by 6 bases and J by 6 bases, and 7 bases separated the two germline ends.